This T cell receptor beta chain was sequenced in a study of CD8 T cells in Susac syndrome. The control group consisted of healthy donors matched for age and sex. RNA was extracted with the RNeasy kit, and a quantity of 0.5 to 1 ug was reverse transcribed using random hexamers. TCRdb re-called the immunoSEQ multiplex PCR reads through MiXCR, storing one row per CDR3 protein. This repertoire shows about 190,000 distinct CDR3 sequences, over 85% found once; its top ten account for about 0.1%. This CDR3 has 13 amino acids. Trimming shortened V by 0 bases and J by 6 bases, and 9 bases separated the two germline ends. The germline V gene has CDR1 SGHNT and CDR2 YENEEA.

This chain connects TRBV11-3 to TRBJ2-7, with a weak D call TRBD1 (6 bases). This receptor was identified in a human donor in good health. Sequencing used CD4+ T cells from PBMCs. Here the CDR3 reads CASSLDTGTEQYF. The CDR3 DNA reads as TGTGCCAGCAGCTTAGACACAGGGACCGAGCAGTACTTC.